What follows describes a single T cell receptor beta chain. Its target is not known. At one end the junction does not follow the germline gene, possibly because of a read error. The sample is drawn from a study of read filtering for tumor transcriptome and immune sequencing. Looking at the study overall: Transcriptome libraries were built from DNase-treated RNA. The study, taken as a whole, reports: The sorted CD138-negative fraction was a mixed bone marrow immune population, not purified T cells. Dropping single-read clonotypes raised IR-seq and RNA-seq shared-clonotype correlation.

Every patient had bone marrow sampled while the disease was active. From 300 to 450 ng of RNA, a library with molecular barcoded alpha/delta and beta/gamma adaptors was made. Each CDR3 protein gets one entry after TCRdb re-called the reads with MiXCR. The profile shows tens of thousands of distinct CDR3 sequences, about 13% of them singletons. The sample taken for sequencing was a population of CD138-negative cells sorted from bone marrow. The receptor's source is a donor aged 40 or older with multiple myeloma.

The CDR3 here is CDSKEDGISTDMQYF. The CDR3 coding sequence is TGTGACAGCAAAGAGGACGGCATTAGCACAGATATGCAGTATTTT. The rearrangement uses TRBV6-1 and TRBJ2-3; unclear D gene. Looked up from germline, CDR1 is MNHNS and CDR2 is SASEGT. The CDR3 extends over 15 amino acids.